These 10 T cell receptor beta chains were all obtained from the same sample, sequenced in a study of blood T cell repertoires in COVID-19. Profiling relied on immunoSEQ multiplex PCR, and the TCRdb table lists in-frame clones only, not all of them. Counted here are a few hundred thousand clones, around 88% occurring once; the ten biggest clones make up under 0.95%. The sample consisted of peripheral blood. All receptors derive from a man in his thirties or forties with acute or convalescent COVID-19.

Of note for this clone: This specimen includes other DNA sequences encoding the same CDR3. The V and J genes are TRBV12-3 or TRBV12-4 and TRBJ1-1; the D is unclear. With 0 bases removed from V and 11 bases from J, the gap between germline ends came to 7 bases. The CDR3 runs 11 residues. CDR3 protein: CASSLAGRAFF. Written as DNA, the CDR3 is TGTGCCAGCAGTTTAGCGGGGAGGGCTTTCTTT.

The chain couples TRBV27 to TRBJ2-3; a possible D gene is TRBD2 (6 bases). Germline-derived CDR1 and CDR2 are MNHEY and SMNVEV (reference sequence). V was trimmed by 2 bases and J by 2 bases, leaving 11 bases between them. This CDR3 has 15 residues. For the CDR3, the DNA is TGTGCCAGCAGTTTAGGCCGGGGACTCACAGATACGCAGTATTTT. Translation: CASSLGRGLTDTQYF.

The rearrangement links TRBV7-3 to TRBJ2-1; TRBD2 is a possible D gene (5 bases). Per the germline V gene, CDR1 is SGHTA and CDR2 is FQGTGA. Between the trimmed V and J ends, which lost 7 bases and 5 bases, there was a span of 9 bases. The CDR3 totals 12 residues. CDR3 coding DNA: TGTGCCAGCACTTCAGCGGACAATGAGCAGTTCTTC. Translating it yields CASTSADNEQFF.

V is TRBV29-1 and J is TRBJ2-3; 8 bases map to TRBD2. Trimming took 6 bases from V and 6 from J; bases not matched to a gene: 11. The CDR3 has 14 amino acids. Germline CDR1 is SQVTM and CDR2 is ANQGSEA. The CDR3 loop is CSVEGQRESDTQYF. In nucleotides, the CDR3 is TGCAGCGTCGAGGGGCAGCGGGAGTCGGATACGCAGTATTTT.

V is TRBV27 and J is TRBJ2-6, with 9 bases fitting TRBD1. The germline V gene has CDR1 MNHEY and CDR2 SMNVEV (reference sequence). Losses at the gene ends were 8 bases for V and 4 bases for J; bases not matched to a gene: 6. The CDR3 consists of 15 residues. The CDR3 loop reads CASGTGFTGANVLTF. CDR3 bases: TGTGCCAGCGGGACAGGGTTCACAGGGGCCAACGTCCTGACTTTC. Supplemented by reference TRBV27 and TRBJ2-6, the full variable domain reads EAQVTQNPRYLITVTGKKLTVTCSQNMNHEYMSWYRQDPGLGLRQIYYSMNVEVTDKGDVPEGYKVSRKEKRNFPLILESPSPNQTSLYFCASGTGFTGANVLTFGAGSRLTVL.

The genes are TRBV5-1 and TRBJ1-5, with 9 nucleotides matching TRBD1. V was clipped by 4 bases and J by 6 bases; unmatched bases: 8. The CDR3 contains 15 residues. Germline lookup yields CDR1 SGHRS and CDR2 YFSETQ. The CDR3 protein is CASSLGQGVGQPQHF. The CDR3 DNA reads TGCGCCAGCAGCCTGGGACAGGGCGTAGGTCAGCCCCAGCATTTT.

The chain links TRBV6-6 to TRBJ1-1; D perhaps matches TRBD1 (6 bases). V was clipped by 7 bases and J by 0 bases, with 12 bases between them. This CDR3 is 14 amino acids long. Germline V gives CDR1 MNHNY, CDR2 SVGAGI (reference sequence). CDR3 protein: CASKGGGVNTEAFF. CDR3 sequence (DNA): TGTGCCAGCAAGGGGGGGGGTGTGAACACTGAAGCTTTCTTT.

V is TRBV28 and J is TRBJ1-3, with D unresolved. Trimming cost V 2 bases and J 4 bases, with 12 bases left between them. This CDR3 is built from 15 residues. Germline values: CDR1 MDHEN, CDR2 SYDVKM. The CDR3 protein is CASSLLPAGGNTIYF. The CDR3 DNA sequence: TGTGCCAGCAGTTTACTCCCGGCGGGCGGAAACACCATATATTTT.

The chain is built from TRBV6-6 and TRBJ2-2, with a possible D match to TRBD2 (6 bases). The CDR3 has 15 amino acids. CDR1 is MNHNY and CDR2 is SVGAGI in the germline V gene (reference sequence). V was trimmed by 2 bases and J by 2 bases, leaving 9 bases between them. The DNA for the CDR3 is TGTGCCAGCAGTTACCGGGGACTTAACACCGGGGAGCTGTTTTTT. This translates into CASSYRGLNTGELFF.

This clone was seen just once. V gene TRBV5-1 combines with J gene TRBJ2-5; possible D gene TRBD2, 6 bases. The CDR3 covers 12 residues. Germline-derived CDR1 and CDR2 are SGHRS and YFSETQ. V lost 6 bases to trimming and J lost 6 bases, with 12 bases between them. This CDR3 is CASNQEGQTQYF. Written as DNA, the CDR3 is TGCGCCAGCAATCAGGAGGGGCAGACCCAGTACTTC.